This T cell receptor beta chain was sequenced in a study of blood T cells in healthy people across ages. For the second PCR, which ran for roughly 6 to 11 cycles, a sample-barcoded 5' primer and a J-beta primer mix were used. MiXCR, run by TCRdb on the 5' RACE reads, gives a single entry per CDR3 protein. The table records more than 550,000 distinct CDR3 sequences, around a fifth of them present only once. This clonotype was seen only a few times. Trimming took off 6 bases at V and 4 bases at J, with 15 bases between the two ends. The CDR3 sequence is 14 residues long. The genes are TRBV12-3 or TRBV12-4 and TRBJ1-2; D remains ambiguous. The source of this sequence is a man in his sixties or seventies in good health. What was sequenced was blood. The CDR3 nucleotides are TGTGCCAGCAGCCTCGGAAGATCCAGCTATGGCTACACCTTC. It yields the protein CASSLGRSSYGYTF.